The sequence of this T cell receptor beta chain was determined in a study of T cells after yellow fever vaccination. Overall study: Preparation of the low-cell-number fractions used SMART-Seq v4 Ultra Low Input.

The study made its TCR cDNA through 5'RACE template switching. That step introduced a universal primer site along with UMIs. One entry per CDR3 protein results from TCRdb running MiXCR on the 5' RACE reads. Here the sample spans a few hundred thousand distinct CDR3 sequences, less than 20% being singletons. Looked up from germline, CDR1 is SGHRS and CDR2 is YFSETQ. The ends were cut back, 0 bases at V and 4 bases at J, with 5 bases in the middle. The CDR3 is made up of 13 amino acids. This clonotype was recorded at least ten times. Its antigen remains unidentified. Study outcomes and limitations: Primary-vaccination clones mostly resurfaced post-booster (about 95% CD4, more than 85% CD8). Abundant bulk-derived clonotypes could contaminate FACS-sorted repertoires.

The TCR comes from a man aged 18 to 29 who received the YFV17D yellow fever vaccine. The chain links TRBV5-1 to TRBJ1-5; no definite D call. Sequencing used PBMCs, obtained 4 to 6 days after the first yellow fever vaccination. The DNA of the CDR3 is TGCGCCAGCAGCTTGGACGGAAATCAGCCCCAGCATTTT. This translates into CASSLDGNQPQHF. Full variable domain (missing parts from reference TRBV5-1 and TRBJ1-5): KAGVTQTPRYLIKTRGQQVTLSCSPISGHRSVSWYQQTPGQGLQFLFEYFSETQRNKGNFPGRFSGRQFSNSRSEMNVSTLELGDSALYLCASSLDGNQPQHFGDGTRLSIL.